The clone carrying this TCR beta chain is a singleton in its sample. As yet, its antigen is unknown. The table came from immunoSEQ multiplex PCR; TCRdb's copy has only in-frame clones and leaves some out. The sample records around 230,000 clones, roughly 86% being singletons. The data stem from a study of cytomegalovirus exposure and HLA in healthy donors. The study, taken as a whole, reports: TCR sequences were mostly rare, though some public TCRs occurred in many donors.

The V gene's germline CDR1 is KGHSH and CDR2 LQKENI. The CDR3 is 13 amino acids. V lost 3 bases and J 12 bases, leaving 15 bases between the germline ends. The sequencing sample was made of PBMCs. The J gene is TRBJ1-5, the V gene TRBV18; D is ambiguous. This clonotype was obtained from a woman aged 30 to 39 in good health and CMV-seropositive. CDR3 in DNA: TGTGCCAGCTCACCCCGGGGAGAAGCGGTCCAGCATTTT. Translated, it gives CASSPRGEAVQHF.